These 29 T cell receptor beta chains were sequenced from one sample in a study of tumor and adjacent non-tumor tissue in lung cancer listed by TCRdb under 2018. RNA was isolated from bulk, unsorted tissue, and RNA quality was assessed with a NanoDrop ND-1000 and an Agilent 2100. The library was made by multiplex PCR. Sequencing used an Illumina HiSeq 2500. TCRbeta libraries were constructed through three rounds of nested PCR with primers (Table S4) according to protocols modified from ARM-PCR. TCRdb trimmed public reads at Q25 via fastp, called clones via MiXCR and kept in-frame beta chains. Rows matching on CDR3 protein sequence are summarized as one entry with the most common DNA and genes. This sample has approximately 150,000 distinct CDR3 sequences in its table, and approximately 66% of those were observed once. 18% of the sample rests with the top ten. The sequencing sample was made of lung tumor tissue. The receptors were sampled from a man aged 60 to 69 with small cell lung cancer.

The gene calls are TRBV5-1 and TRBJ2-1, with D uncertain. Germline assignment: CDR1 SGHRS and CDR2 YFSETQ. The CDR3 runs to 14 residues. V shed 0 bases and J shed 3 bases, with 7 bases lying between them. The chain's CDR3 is CASSLEANYNEQFF. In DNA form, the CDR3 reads TGCGCCAGCAGCTTGGAGGCTAACTACAATGAGCAGTTCTTC.

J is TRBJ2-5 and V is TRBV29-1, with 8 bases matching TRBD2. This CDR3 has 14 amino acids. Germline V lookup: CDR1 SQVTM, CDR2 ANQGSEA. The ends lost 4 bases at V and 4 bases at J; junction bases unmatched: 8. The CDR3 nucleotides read TGCAGCGTTGGTATACCCCTAGCGGGAGAGACCCAGTACTTC. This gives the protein CSVGIPLAGETQYF.

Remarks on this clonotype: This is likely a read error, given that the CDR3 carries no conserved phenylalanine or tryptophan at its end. In DNA, the CDR3 is TGTGCCAGCATCCGACGGGGCTCTGGGGCCAACGTCCTGACTTCC. Protein product: CASIRRGSGANVLTS. This chain uses TRBV12-3 or TRBV12-4 with TRBJ2-6, with D perhaps matching TRBD2 (5 bases). Trimming stripped 7 bases from V and 0 bases from J, with 10 bases between. The length of the CDR3 is 15 residues.

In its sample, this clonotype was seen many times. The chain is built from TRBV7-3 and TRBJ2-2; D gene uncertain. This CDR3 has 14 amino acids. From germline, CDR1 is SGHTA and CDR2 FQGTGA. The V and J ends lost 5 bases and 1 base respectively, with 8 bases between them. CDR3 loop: CASSPALNTGELFF. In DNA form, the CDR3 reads TGTGCCAGCAGCCCGGCCCTGAACACCGGGGAGCTGTTTTTT.

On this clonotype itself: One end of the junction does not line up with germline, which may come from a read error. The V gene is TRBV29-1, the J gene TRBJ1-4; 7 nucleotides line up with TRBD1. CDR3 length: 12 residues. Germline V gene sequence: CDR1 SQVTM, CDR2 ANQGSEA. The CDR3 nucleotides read TGCAGCGTAAGGGGGCCCGGTGAAAAACTGTTCTTT. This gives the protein CSVRGPGEKLFF.

CDR3 bases: TGTGCCAGCAGTAGGGCTAGCGGGAATGAAGATGAGCAGTTCTTC. Protein product: CASSRASGNEDEQFF. The rearrangement links TRBV5-4 to TRBJ2-1, with TRBD2 matching over 9 bases. Germline lookup yields CDR1 SGHNT and CDR2 YYREEE (reference sequence). This CDR3 comprises 15 residues. V lost 5 bases, J lost 8 bases, and 11 bases stayed unmatched.

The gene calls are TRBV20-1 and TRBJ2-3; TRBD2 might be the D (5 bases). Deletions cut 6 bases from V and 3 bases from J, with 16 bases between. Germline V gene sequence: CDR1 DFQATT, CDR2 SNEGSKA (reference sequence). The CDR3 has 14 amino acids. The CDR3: CSAEGWWGTDTQYF. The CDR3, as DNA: TGCAGTGCAGAGGGCTGGTGGGGTACAGATACGCAGTATTTT.

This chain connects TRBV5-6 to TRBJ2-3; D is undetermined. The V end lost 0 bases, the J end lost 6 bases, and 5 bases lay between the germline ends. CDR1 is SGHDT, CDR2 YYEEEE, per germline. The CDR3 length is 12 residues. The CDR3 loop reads CASSLGRDTQYF. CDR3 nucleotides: TGTGCCAGCAGCTTGGGCAGGGATACGCAGTATTTT.

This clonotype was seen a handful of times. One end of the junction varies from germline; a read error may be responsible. The CDR3 protein is CNVQTTLGTDTQYF. The CDR3 coding sequence is TGCAACGTTCAGACTACTTTGGGCACAGATACGCAGTATTTT. The chain has TRBV29-1 and TRBJ2-3, with a possible D match to TRBD2 (5 bases). CDR1 and CDR2 (germline): SQVTM, ANQGSEA. CDR3 size: 14 residues.

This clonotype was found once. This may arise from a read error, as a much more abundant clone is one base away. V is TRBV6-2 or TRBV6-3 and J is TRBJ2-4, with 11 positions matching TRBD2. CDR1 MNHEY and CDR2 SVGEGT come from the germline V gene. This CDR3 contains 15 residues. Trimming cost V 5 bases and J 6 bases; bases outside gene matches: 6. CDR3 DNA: TGTGCCAGCAGTCTACTAGCGGGAGACAGAAACATTCAGTACTTC. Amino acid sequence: CASSLLAGDRNIQYF.

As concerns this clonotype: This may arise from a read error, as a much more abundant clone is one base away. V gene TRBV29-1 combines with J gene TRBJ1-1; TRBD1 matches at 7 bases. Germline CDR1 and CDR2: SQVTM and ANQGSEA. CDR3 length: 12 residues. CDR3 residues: CGGGQTNTEAFF. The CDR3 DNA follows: TGCGGCGGGGGACAGACGAACACTGAAGCTTTCTTT.

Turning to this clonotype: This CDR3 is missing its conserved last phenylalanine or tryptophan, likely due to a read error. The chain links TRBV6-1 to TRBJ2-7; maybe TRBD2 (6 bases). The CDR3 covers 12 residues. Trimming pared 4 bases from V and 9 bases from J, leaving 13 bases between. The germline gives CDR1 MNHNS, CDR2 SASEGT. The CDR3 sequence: CASSVIGGTQYS. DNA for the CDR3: TGTGCCAGCAGTGTTATCGGGGGAACGCAGTACTCC.

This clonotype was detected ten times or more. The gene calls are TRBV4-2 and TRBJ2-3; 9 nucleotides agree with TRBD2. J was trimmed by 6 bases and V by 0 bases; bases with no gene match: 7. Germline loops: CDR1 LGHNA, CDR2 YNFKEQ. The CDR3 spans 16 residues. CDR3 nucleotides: TGTGCCAGCAGCCAAGATGGGGCTAGCGGGAAGGATACGCAGTATTTT. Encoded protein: CASSQDGASGKDTQYF.

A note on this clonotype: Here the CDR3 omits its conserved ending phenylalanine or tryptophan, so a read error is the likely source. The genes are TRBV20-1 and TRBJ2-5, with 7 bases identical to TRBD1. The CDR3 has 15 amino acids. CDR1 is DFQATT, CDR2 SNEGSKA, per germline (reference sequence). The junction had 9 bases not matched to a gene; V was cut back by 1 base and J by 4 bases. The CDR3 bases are TGCAGTGCTAGAGTCTCACAGGGGTCGGGAGAGACCCAGTACTAC. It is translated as CSARVSQGSGETQYY.

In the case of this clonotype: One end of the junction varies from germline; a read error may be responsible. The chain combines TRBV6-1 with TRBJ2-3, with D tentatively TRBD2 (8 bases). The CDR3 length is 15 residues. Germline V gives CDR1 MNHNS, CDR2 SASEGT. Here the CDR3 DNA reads TGTGCCAGCTGTGAACTCACCCGAGTATTAGCGGGACAGCTTTTT. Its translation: CASCELTRVLAGQLF.

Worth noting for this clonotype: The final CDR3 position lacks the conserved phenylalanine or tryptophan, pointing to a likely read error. The CDR3 DNA follows: TGCAATGCTGCAGGCTCGAACACCGGGGAGCTGTTTCTT. This sequence encodes CNAAGSNTGELFL. The rearrangement uses TRBV20-1 and TRBJ2-2; D unresolved. CDR3 length: 13 amino acids. Germline CDR1 is DFQATT and CDR2 is SNEGSKA (reference sequence).

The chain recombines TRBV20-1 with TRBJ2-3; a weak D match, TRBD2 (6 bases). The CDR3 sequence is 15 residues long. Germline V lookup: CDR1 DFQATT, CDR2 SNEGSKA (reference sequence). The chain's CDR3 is CIARSWREITDTQYF. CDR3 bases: TGCATTGCCAGATCGTGGCGGGAAATCACAGATACGCAGTATTTT.

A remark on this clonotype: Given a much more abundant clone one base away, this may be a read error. CDR3 DNA sequence: TGCGCCAGCAGTGACGAACCGAACTATGGCTACACCTTC. Translation gives CASSDEPNYGYTF. The rearrangement links TRBV10-1 to TRBJ1-2; D not resolved. Germline V gene lookup returns CDR1 WNHNN and CDR2 SYGVQD (reference sequence). Between the trimmed V and J ends, which lost 3 bases and 2 bases, there was a span of 7 bases. The CDR3 spans 13 residues.

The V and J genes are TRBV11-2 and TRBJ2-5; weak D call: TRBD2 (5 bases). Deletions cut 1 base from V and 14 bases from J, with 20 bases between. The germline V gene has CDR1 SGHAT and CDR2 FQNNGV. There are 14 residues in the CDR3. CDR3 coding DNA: TGTGCCAGCAGCTTAGTAGCCTGGGAGACCCAAGAATACTTC. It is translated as CASSLVAWETQEYF.

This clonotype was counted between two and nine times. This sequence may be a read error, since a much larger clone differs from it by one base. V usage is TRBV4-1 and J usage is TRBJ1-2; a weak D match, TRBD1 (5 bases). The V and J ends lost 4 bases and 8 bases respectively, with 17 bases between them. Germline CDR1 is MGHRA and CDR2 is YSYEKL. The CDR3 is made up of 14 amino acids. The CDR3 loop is CASSLRVGVGGYTF. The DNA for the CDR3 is TGCGCCAGCAGCCTTAGGGTAGGGGTAGGCGGCTACACCTTC.

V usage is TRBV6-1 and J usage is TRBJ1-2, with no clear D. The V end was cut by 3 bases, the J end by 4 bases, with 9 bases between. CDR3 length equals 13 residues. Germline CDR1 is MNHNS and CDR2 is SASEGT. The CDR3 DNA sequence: TGTGCCAGCAGTGATGCTGAGATCTATGGCTACACCTTC. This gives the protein CASSDAEIYGYTF.

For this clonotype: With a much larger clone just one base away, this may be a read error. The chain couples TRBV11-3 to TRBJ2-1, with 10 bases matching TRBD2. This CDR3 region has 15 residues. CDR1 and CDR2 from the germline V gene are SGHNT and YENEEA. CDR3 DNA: TGTGCCAGCAGCTCAAGCGGGAGGGGATACTTGGAGCAGTCCTTC. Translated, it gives CASSSSGRGYLEQSF.

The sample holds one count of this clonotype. In DNA, the CDR3 is TGTTCCTGGAGTTTATTGGACAGGGCTTACGAGCAGTACGTC. This encodes CSWSLLDRAYEQYV. This rearrangement joins TRBV30 to TRBJ2-7; 8 bases fit TRBD1. The CDR3 consists of 14 residues. Germline V CDR1 and CDR2: GTSNPN, SVGIG (reference sequence).

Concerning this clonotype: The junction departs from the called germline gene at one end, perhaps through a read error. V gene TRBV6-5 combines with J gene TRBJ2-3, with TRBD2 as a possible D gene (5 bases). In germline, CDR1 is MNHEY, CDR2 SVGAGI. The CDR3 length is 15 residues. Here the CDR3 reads CASSQPGGATDTQYF. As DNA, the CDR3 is TGTGCTAGCAGTCAACCAGGAGGAGCCACAGATACGCAGTATTTT.

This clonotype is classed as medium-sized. CDR3 DNA: TGCAGTGCTAGGGGGACAGGGCAGGAGACCCAGTACTTC. The encoded protein is CSARGTGQETQYF. This rearrangement joins TRBV20-1 to TRBJ2-5, with TRBD1 identical over 9 bases. The CDR3 length is 13 residues. Germline V CDR1 and CDR2: DFQATT, SNEGSKA (reference sequence). The J segment lost 5 bases and the V segment lost 3 bases, leaving 4 bases of the junction unmatched.

The CDR3 region has the DNA TGTGCCAGCAGCCAAGACCGGGAATATGGCTACACCTTC. Translating it yields CASSQDREYGYTF. The chain employs TRBV4-2 and TRBJ1-2; D unclear. V lost 0 bases and J lost 5, with 7 bases in between. The CDR3 extends over 13 amino acids. The germline CDR1 and CDR2 sequences are LGHNA and YNFKEQ.

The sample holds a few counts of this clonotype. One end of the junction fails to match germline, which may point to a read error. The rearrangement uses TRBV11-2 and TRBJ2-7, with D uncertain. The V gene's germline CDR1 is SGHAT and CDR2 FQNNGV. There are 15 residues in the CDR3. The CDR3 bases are TGTGTCAGCAGCTTGTACCTAGGCCAGGCCTACGAGCCGTACTTC. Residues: CVSSLYLGQAYEPYF. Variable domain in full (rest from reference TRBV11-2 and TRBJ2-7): EAGVAQSPRYKIIEKRQSVAFWCNPISGHATLYWYQQILGQGPKLLIQFQNNGVVDDSQLPKDRFSAERLKGVDSTLKIQPAKLEDSAVYLCVSSLYLGQAYEPYFGPGTRLTVT.

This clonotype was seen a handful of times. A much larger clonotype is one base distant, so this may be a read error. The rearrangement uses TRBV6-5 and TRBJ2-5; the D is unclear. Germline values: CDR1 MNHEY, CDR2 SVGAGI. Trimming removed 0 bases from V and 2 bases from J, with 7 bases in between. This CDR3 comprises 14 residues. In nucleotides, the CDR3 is TGTGCCAGCAGTTACTCGGTGGCGCAAGAGACCCAGTACTTC. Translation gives CASSYSVAQETQYF.

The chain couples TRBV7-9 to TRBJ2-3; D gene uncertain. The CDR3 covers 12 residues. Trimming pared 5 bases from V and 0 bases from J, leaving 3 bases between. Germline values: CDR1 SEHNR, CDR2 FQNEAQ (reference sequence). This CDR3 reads CASSGSTDTQYF. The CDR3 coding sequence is TGTGCCAGCAGCGGCAGCACAGATACGCAGTATTTT.